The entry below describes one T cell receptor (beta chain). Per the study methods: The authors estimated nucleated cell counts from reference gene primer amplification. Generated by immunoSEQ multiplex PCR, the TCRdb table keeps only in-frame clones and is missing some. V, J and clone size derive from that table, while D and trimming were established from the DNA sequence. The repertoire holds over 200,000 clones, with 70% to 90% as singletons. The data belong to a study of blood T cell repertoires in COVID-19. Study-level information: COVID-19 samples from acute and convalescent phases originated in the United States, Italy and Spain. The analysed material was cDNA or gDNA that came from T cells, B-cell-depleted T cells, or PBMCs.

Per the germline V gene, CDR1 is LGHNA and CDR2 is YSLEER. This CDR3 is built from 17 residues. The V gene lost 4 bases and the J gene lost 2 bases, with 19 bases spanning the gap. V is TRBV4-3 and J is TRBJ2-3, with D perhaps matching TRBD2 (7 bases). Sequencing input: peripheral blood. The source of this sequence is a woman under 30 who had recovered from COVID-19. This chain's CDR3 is CASSLSPRRGPTDTQYF. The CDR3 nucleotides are TGCGCCAGCAGCCTATCTCCCAGGCGGGGGCCCACAGATACGCAGTATTTT.